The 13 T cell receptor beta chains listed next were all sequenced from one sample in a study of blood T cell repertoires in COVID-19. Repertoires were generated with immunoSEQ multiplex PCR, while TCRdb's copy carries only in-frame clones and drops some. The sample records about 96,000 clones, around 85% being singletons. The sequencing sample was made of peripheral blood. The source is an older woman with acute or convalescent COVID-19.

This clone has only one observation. The CDR3 DNA follows: TGTGCCAGTATGCCCCTGGGCAGGGCGAACACTGAAGCTTTCTTT. This codes for CASMPLGRANTEAFF. The chain recombines TRBV19 with TRBJ1-1, with D perhaps TRBD1 (5 bases). V was pared by 7 bases and J by 1 base, with 16 bases between. Looked up from germline, CDR1 is LNHDA and CDR2 is SQIVND (reference sequence). This CDR3 is built from 15 residues.

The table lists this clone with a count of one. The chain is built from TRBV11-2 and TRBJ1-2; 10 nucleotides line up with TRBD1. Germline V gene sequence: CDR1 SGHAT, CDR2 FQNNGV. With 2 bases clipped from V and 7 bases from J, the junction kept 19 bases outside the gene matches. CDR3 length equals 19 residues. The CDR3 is CASSLPQPGTGDPDGGYTF. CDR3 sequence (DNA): TGTGCCAGCAGCTTACCTCAGCCCGGGACAGGGGACCCGGATGGTGGCTACACCTTC.

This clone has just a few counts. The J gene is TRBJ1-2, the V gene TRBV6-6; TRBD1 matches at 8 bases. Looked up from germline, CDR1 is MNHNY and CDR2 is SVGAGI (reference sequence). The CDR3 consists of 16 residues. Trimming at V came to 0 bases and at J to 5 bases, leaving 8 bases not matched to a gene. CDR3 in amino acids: CASSYSGAGGGYGYTF. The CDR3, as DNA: TGTGCCAGCAGTTACTCAGGGGCAGGGGGCGGTTATGGCTACACCTTC.

The DNA for the CDR3 is TGTGCCAGCAGCCAAGATCCCCGGACAGTGAACACTGAAGCTTTCTTT. It translates to CASSQDPRTVNTEAFF. The rearrangement links TRBV4-2 to TRBJ1-1; tentative D call: TRBD1 (6 bases). CDR3 length: 16 residues. Germline loops: CDR1 LGHNA, CDR2 YNFKEQ. Trimming shortened V by 0 bases and J by 0 bases, and 11 bases separated the two germline ends.

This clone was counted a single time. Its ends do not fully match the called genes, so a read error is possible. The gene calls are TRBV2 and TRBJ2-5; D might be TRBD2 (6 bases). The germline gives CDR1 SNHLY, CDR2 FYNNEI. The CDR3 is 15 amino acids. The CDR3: CTSSVGGELGETQYF. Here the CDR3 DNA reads TGTACCAGCAGTGTTGGCGGGGAGTTGGGGGAGACCCAGTACTTC.

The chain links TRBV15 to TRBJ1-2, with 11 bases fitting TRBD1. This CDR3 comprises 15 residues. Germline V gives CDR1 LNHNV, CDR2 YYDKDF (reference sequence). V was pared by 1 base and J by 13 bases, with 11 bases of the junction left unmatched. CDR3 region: CATSRVFPGQGDVTF. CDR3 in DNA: TGTGCCACCAGCAGAGTTTTTCCGGGACAGGGGGATGTCACCTTC.

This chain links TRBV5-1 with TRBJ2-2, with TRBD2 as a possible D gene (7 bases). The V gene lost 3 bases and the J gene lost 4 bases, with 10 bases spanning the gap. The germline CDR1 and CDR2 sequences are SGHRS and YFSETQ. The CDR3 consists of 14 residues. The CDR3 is CASSSGGGTGELFF. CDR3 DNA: TGCGCCAGCAGCTCGGGGGGCGGCACCGGGGAGCTGTTTTTT.

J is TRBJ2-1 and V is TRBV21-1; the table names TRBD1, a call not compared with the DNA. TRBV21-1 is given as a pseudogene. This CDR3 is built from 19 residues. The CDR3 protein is CASSKDRGTVGPRYNEQFF. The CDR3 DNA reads TGTGCCAGCAGCAAAGATCGGGGGACAGTCGGGCCTCGGTACAATGAGCAGTTCTTC.

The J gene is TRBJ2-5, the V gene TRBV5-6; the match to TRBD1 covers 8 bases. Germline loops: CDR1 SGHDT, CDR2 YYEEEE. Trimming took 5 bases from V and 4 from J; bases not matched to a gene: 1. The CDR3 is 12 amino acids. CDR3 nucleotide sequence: TGTGCCAGCAGGACAGGGGTAGAGACCCAGTACTTC. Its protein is CASRTGVETQYF.

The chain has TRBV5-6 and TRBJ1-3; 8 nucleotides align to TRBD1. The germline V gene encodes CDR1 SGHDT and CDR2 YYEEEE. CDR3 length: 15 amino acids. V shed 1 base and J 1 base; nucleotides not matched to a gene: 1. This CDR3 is CASSLQGASGNTIYF. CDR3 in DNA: TGTGCCAGCAGCTTGCAGGGGGCATCTGGAAACACCATATATTTT. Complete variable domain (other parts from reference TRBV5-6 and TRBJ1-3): DAGVTQSPTHLIKTRGQQVTLRCSPKSGHDTVSWYQQALGQGPQFIFQYYEEEERQRGNFPDRFSGHQFPNYSSELNVNALLLGDSALYLCASSLQGASGNTIYFGEGSWLTVV.

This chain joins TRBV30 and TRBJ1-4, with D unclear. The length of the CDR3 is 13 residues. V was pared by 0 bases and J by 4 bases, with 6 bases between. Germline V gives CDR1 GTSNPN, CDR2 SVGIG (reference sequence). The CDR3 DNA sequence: TGTGCCTGGAGTGTTGGAGTTAATGAAAAACTGTTTTTT. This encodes CAWSVGVNEKLFF.

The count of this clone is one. CDR3 bases: TGTGCCAGCAGCTTTGGAGGGGGGGAGCTGTTTTTT. Its translation is CASSFGGGELFF. The chain joins TRBV7-3 to TRBJ2-2, with a tentative D call TRBD2 (6 bases). Germline V gives CDR1 SGHTA, CDR2 FQGTGA. The CDR3 has 12 amino acids. V was pared by 3 bases and J by 8 bases, with 7 bases between.

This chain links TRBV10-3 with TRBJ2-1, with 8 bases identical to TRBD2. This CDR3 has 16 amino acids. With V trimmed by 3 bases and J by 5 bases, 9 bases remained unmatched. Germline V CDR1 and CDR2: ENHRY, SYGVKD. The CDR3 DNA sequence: TGTGCCATCAGTGATATAACGGGGGGGCCCCACAATGAGCAGTTCTTC. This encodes CAISDITGGPHNEQFF.